This T cell receptor (beta chain) appears in the sequencing data of a study of monozygotic twins with inflammatory bowel disease. TCRdb re-called the 5' RACE reads and gives one entry per CDR3 protein, without DNA. In total, the table holds 300,000 to 450,000 distinct CDR3 sequences. Study-wide points: In the analysis, different T cell subtypes could not be told apart.

Germline assignment: CDR1 LGHDT and CDR2 YNNKEL (reference sequence). The CDR3 has 16 amino acids. On this clonotype: Its antigen is as yet unknown.

The sequence was obtained from a human donor with ulcerative colitis or Crohn's disease, or a healthy co-twin of an affected twin (not recorded which). What was sequenced was blood. This chain uses TRBV3-1 with TRBJ1-2; TCRdb gives TRBD1 as the D gene, but with no DNA this cannot be confirmed. CDR3 loop: CASSLRGGAVNYGYTF. Combining the CDR3 with reference TRBV3-1 and TRBJ1-2 gives the whole variable domain DTAVSQTPKYLVTQMGNDKSIKCEQNLGHDTMYWYKQDSKKFLKIMFSYNNKELIINETVPNRFSPKSPDKAHLNLHINSLELGDSAVYFCASSLRGGAVNYGYTFGSGTRLTVV.